This TCR beta chain was obtained from a study of T cell changes during pregnancy in multiple sclerosis. This table comes from immunoSEQ multiplex PCR, and its TCRdb copy is limited to in-frame clones, with some not included. The table records tens of thousands of clones, 94% of them present only once. Looked up from germline, CDR1 is SNHLY and CDR2 is FYNNEI. V trimming: 7 bases; J trimming: 2 bases; junction bases outside the gene matches: 8. The length of the CDR3 is 15 residues. The clonotype originates from a female donor with multiple sclerosis, enrolled in a pregnancy study. The source material was CD8+ T cells from peripheral blood mononuclear cells, sampled before pregnancy. This chain links TRBV2 with TRBJ2-7, with TRBD1 matching over 10 bases. The CDR3 DNA reads TGTGCCAGCACCCTGGACAGGGGGAGAGCCTACGAGCAGTACTTC. Translated: CASTLDRGRAYEQYF.